One sample yielded the 9 T cell receptor beta chains listed below, sequenced in a study of cytomegalovirus exposure and HLA in healthy donors. With 60 Vbeta and 13 Jbeta primers, the PCR was carried out. Sequenced by immunoSEQ multiplex PCR; TCRdb stores in-frame clones only, minus some. The data contain 75,000 to 90,000 clones, roughly 64% of them singletons. The sample was PBMCs. The receptors stem from a woman between 40 and 55 years old in good health and CMV-seropositive.

The sample holds a few counts of this clone. The V and J genes are TRBV28 and TRBJ2-1, with 7 bases aligning to TRBD2. Germline V CDR1 and CDR2: MDHEN, SYDVKM. The CDR3 totals 15 residues. V was clipped by 7 bases and J by 7 bases; unmatched bases: 13. The CDR3 coding sequence is TGTGCCAGCAAATCTGGCGGGAGTCGTCGGAATGAGCAGTTCTTC. Its translation is CASKSGGSRRNEQFF.

The chain links TRBV4-3 to TRBJ1-3; tentatively, D is TRBD1 (6 bases). V was clipped by 4 bases and J by 0 bases, with 13 bases between them. The CDR3 is 16 amino acids. Germline V CDR1 and CDR2: LGHNA, YSLEER. CDR3 in DNA: TGCGCCAGCAGCCCCCAGACAGGACGCTCTGGAAACACCATATATTTT. Residues: CASSPQTGRSGNTIYF.

This chain joins TRBV4-3 and TRBJ1-2, with a weak D call TRBD1 (6 bases). Deletions cut 3 bases from V and 8 bases from J, with 16 bases between. Germline V gives CDR1 LGHNA, CDR2 YSLEER. This CDR3 spans 14 amino acids. CDR3 loop: CASSHGITGQGYTF. DNA for the CDR3: TGCGCCAGCAGCCATGGTATTACAGGGCAGGGCTACACCTTC.

V and J are TRBV18 and TRBJ2-1; D perhaps matches TRBD1 (6 bases). CDR3 length equals 14 residues. Germline V gene sequence: CDR1 KGHSH, CDR2 LQKENI. Trimming took off 3 bases at V and 6 bases at J, with 12 bases between the two ends. The CDR3 reads CASSPGQNSNEQFF. DNA for the CDR3: TGTGCCAGCTCACCCGGACAGAACTCCAATGAGCAGTTCTTC.

The chain couples TRBV28 to TRBJ2-7; D perhaps matches TRBD2 (6 bases). The CDR3 runs to 16 residues. Germline V gives CDR1 MDHEN, CDR2 SYDVKM. V lost 5 bases, J lost 2 bases, and 19 bases lay in between. This CDR3 reads CASSTRDSLPPYEQYF. The DNA for the CDR3 is TGTGCCAGCAGTACCCGGGACTCGCTGCCCCCCTACGAGCAGTACTTC.

The chain combines TRBV2 with TRBJ2-1, with D tentatively TRBD1 (5 bases). The CDR3 length is 13 residues. Trimming pared 5 bases from V and 3 bases from J, leaving 8 bases between. The germline V gene encodes CDR1 SNHLY and CDR2 FYNNEI. The chain's CDR3 is CASSRTFYNEQFF. CDR3 sequence (DNA): TGTGCCAGCAGTAGGACATTCTACAATGAGCAGTTCTTC. The full variable domain, completed using reference TRBV2 and TRBJ2-1, is EPEVTQTPSHQVTQMGQEVILRCVPISNHLYFYWYRQILGQKVEFLVSFYNNEISEKSEIFDDQFSVERPDGSNFTLKIRSTKLEDSAMYFCASSRTFYNEQFFGPGTRLTVL.

This CDR3 reads CASAPGATQGNEQFF. CDR3 nucleotides: TGTGCTAGTGCCCCTGGGGCAACACAGGGAAATGAGCAGTTCTTC. V usage is TRBV12-5 and J usage is TRBJ2-1; possible D gene TRBD1, 6 bases. The CDR3 totals 15 residues. Between the trimmed V and J ends, which lost 7 bases and 7 bases, there was a span of 20 bases. Germline CDR1 reads LGHNT; CDR2 reads FRNRAP.

This rearrangement joins TRBV2 to TRBJ2-1, with TRBD2 identical over 12 bases. The CDR3 runs to 18 residues. V lost 4 bases, J lost 4 bases, and 11 bases stayed unmatched. Germline-derived CDR1 and CDR2 are SNHLY and FYNNEI. This CDR3 is CASSAASGRAAYYNEQFF. In nucleotides, the CDR3 is TGTGCCAGCAGTGCCGCTAGCGGGAGGGCCGCCTATTACAATGAGCAGTTCTTC.

V is TRBV4-3 and J is TRBJ2-7; TRBD2 matches at 12 bases. The CDR3 sequence is 16 residues long. Germline CDR1 is LGHNA and CDR2 is YSLEER. V shed 4 bases and J 5 bases; nucleotides not matched to a gene: 9. DNA of the CDR3: TGCGCCAGCAGCCTACGGCCTAGCGGGAGGGCCCACGAGCAGTACTTC. Protein product: CASSLRPSGRAHEQYF.